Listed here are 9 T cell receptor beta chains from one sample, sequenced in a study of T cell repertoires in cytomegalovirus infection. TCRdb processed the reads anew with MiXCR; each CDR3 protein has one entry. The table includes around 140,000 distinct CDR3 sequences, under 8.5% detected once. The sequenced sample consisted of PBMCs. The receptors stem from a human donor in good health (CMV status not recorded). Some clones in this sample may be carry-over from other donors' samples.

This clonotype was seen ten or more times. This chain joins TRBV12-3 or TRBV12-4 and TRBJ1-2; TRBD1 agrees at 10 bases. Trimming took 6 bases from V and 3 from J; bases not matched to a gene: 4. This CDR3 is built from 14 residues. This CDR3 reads CASRPGTGDYGYTF. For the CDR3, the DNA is TGTGCCAGCAGGCCCGGGACAGGGGACTATGGCTACACCTTC.

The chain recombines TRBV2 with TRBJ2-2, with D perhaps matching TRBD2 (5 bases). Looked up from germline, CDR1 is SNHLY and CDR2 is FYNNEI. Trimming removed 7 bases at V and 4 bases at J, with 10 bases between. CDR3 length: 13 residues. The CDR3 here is CASKASPTGELFF. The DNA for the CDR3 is TGTGCCAGCAAGGCTAGCCCCACCGGGGAGCTGTTTTTT. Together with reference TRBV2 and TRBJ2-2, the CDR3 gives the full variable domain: EPEVTQTPSHQVTQMGQEVILRCVPISNHLYFYWYRQILGQKVEFLVSFYNNEISEKSEIFDDQFSVERPDGSNFTLKIRSTKLEDSAMYFCASKASPTGELFFGEGSRLTVL.

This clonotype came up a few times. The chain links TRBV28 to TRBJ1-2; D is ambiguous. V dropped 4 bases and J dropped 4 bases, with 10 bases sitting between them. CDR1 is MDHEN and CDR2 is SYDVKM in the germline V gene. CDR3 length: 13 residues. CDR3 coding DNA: TGTGCCAGCAGTTCACGGTGGGGCTATGGCTACACCTTC. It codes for CASSSRWGYGYTF.

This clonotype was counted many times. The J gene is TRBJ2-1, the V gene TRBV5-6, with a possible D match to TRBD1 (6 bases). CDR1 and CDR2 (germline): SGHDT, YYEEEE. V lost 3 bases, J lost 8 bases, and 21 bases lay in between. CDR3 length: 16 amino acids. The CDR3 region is CASSSRQGYPRDEQFF. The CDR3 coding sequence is TGTGCCAGCAGCTCAAGGCAGGGGTATCCAAGGGATGAGCAGTTCTTC.

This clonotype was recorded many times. CDR3 sequence (DNA): TGTGCCAGCAGCGGCCGGGGACCCAGCATCTATGGCTACACCTTC. The encoded protein is CASSGRGPSIYGYTF. This sequence joins TRBV7-8 and TRBJ1-2; D may be TRBD1 (5 bases). The CDR3 loop spans 15 amino acids. V was trimmed by 5 bases and J by 4 bases, leaving 17 bases between them. Per the germline V gene, CDR1 is SGHVS and CDR2 is FQNEAQ.

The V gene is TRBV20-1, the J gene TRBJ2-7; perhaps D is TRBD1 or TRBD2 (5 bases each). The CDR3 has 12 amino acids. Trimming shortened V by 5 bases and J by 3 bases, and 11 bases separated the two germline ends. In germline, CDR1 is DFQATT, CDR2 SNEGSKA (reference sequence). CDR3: CSAPRDGYEQYF. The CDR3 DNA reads TGCAGTGCTCCCCGGGACGGCTACGAGCAGTACTTC.

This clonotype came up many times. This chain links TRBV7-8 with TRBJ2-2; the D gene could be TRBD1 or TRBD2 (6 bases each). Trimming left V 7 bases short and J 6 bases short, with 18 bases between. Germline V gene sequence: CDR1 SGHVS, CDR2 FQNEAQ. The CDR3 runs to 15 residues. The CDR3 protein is CASTMSGGNAGELFF. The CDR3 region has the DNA TGTGCCAGCACCATGTCCGGGGGCAACGCCGGGGAGCTGTTTTTT.

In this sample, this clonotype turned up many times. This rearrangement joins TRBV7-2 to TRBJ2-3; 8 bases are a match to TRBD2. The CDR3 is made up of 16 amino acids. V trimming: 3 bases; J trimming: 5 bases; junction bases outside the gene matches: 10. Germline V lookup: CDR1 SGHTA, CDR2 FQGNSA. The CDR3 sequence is CASSLGLSGGQDTQYF. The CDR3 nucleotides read TGTGCCAGCAGCTTGGGTCTTTCGGGGGGGCAAGATACGCAGTATTTT.

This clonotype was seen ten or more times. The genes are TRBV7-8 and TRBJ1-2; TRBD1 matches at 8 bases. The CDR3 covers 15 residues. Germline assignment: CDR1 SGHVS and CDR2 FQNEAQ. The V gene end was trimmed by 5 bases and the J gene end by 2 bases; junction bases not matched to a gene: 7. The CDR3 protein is CASSQQRTGNYGYTF. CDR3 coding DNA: TGTGCCAGCAGCCAACAAAGGACAGGGAACTATGGCTACACCTTC.